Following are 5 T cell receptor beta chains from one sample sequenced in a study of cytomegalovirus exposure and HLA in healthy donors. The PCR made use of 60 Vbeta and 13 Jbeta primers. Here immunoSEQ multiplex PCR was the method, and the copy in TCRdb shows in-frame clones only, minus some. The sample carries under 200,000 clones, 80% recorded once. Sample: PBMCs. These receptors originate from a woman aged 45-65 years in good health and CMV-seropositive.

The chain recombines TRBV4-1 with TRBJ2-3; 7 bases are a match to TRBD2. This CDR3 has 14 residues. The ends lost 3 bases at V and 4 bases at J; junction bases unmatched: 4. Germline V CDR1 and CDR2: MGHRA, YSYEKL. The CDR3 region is CASSQQRGADTQYF. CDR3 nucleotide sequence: TGCGCCAGCAGCCAGCAACGGGGGGCAGATACGCAGTATTTT.

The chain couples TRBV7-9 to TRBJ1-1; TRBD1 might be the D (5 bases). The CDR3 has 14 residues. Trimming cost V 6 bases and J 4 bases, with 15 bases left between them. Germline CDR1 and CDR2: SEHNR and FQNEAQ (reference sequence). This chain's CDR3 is CASRSRDLVTEAFF. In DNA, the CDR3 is TGTGCCAGCAGGTCCCGGGACTTGGTCACTGAAGCTTTCTTT.

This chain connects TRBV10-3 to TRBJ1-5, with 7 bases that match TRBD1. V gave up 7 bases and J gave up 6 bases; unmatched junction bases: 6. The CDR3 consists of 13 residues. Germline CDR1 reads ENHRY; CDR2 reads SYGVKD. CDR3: CAITGQVSQPQHF. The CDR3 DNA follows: TGTGCCATCACAGGACAGGTCTCTCAGCCCCAGCATTTT.

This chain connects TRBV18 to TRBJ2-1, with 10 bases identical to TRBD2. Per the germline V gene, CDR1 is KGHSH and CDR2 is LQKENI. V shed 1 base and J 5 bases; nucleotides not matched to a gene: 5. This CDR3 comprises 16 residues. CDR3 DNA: TGTGCCAGCTCACCACTAGCGGGAGGTTCAGACAATGAGCAGTTCTTC. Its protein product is CASSPLAGGSDNEQFF.

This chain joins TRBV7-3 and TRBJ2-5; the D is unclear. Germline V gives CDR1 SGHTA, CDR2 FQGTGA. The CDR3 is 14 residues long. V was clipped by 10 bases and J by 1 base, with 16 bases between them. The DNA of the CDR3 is TGTGCCACCTGCACCGATCACTCCCAAGAGACCCAGTACTTC. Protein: CATCTDHSQETQYF.